This T cell receptor beta chain was observed in a study of CD8+ T cells in alopecia areata. Study information: The share of scalp area affected provided the severity score for treated patients. Overall study findings and caveats: An increase in clonality over normal scalp was evident in lesional scalp, especially alopecia totalis/universalis. Mouse data revealed clearer TCR sharing than patient data did, a gap possibly tied to HLA. There were many expanded lesional clones persisting in scalp and blood during tofacitinib.

RNA was isolated and reverse transcribed to cDNA, the sequencing template. Sequencing was performed with immunoSEQ multiplex PCR; in TCRdb, only in-frame clones are kept and a portion is missing. The sample holds about 220,000 clones, 50% to 60% seen once. This clone came up once. Its antigen is not identified. Treatment: oral pan-JAK inhibitor, 5-10 mg twice daily. The sequence came from a human donor with alopecia areata. Source: CD4+ T cells sorted from blood, taken at week 4, from a patient treated with tofacitinib.

CDR3 loop: CASSEWPGQGNEKLFF. In DNA, the CDR3 is TGTGCCAGCAGCGAATGGCCGGGACAGGGCAATGAAAAACTGTTTTTT. The J gene is TRBJ1-4, the V gene TRBV27, with TRBD1 matching 9 bases. CDR1 MNHEY and CDR2 SMNVEV come from the germline V gene (reference sequence). The CDR3 totals 16 residues. The junction had 10 bases not matched to a gene; V was cut back by 6 bases and J by 5 bases.